This T cell receptor (beta chain) emerged from a study of T cell responses to AZD1222 COVID-19 vaccine. Study overall: Samples with a second dose at about 4 or about 12 weeks were pooled together.

Germline V gene sequence: CDR1 SNHLY, CDR2 FYNNEI. The CDR3 runs 14 residues. V shed 4 bases and J shed 6 bases, with 13 bases lying between them. Repertoires were generated with immunoSEQ multiplex PCR, while TCRdb's copy carries only in-frame clones and drops some. The table includes about 130,000 clones, about nine tenths detected once. The TCR comes from an adult in good health. The chain links TRBV2 to TRBJ1-5; maybe TRBD1 (5 bases). Specimen: peripheral blood, collected on day 0 of AZD1222 vaccination. This chain's CDR3 is CASSVIRGGQPQHF. The CDR3 DNA follows: TGTGCCAGCAGTGTGATAAGGGGAGGTCAGCCCCAGCATTTT.